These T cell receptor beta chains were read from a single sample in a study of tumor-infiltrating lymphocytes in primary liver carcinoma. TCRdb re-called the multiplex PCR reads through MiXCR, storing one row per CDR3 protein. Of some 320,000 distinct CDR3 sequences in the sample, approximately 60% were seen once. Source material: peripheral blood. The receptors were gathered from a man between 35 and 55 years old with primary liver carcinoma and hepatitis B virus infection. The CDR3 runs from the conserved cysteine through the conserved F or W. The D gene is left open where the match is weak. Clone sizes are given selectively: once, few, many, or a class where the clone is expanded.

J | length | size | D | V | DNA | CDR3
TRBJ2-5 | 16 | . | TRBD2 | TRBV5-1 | TGCGCCAGCAGCTTGACTAGCGGAGAAAGCTGGGATACCCAGTACTTC | CASSLTSGESWDTQYF
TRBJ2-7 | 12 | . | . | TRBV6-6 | TGTGCCAGCAATCGTACCCTAGGCGAGCAGTGCTTC | CASNRTLGEQCF
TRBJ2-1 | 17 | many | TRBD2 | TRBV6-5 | TGTGCCAGCAGTCCCCTAGCGGGACTGAGCTCCTACAATGAGCAGTTCTTC | CASSPLAGLSSYNEQFF
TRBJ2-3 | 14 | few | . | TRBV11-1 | TGTGCCAGCAGCCCTAAGGGCCCGTTTGATACGCAGTATTTT | CASSPKGPFDTQYF
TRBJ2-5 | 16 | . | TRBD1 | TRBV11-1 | TGTGCCAGCAGCTCTGGGACAGGGCTGGGGCAAGCGACCCAGTACTTC | CASSSGTGLGQATQYF
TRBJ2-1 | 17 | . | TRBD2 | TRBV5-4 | TGTGCCAGCAGCTTGAATATCAGGACTAGCAGGAACAATGAGCAGTTCTTC | CASSLNIRTSRNNEQFF
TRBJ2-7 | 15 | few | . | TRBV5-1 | TGTGCCAGCAGCTTTGCGGGGCCTTCCCACTACGAGCAGTACTTC | CASSFAGPSHYEQYF
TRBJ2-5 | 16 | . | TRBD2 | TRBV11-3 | TGTGCCAGCAGCACTGGGACTAACGGGAGCGGGGAGACCCAGTACTTC | CASSTGTNGSGETQYF
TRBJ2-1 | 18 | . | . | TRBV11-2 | TGTGCTAGCAGCTTTGGGCCTTCCGGGCCAGGGACTTACAATGAGCAGTTCTTC | CASSFGPSGPGTYNEQFF
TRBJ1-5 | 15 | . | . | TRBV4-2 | TGTGCCAACAGCCAAGAGAGGGCGGCTGGCCAGCCCCAGCATTTT | CANSQERAAGQPQHF
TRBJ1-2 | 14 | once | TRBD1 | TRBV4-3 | TGCGCCAGCAGCCAGCAGGGGACAGGCTATGGCTACACCTTC | CASSQQGTGYGYTF
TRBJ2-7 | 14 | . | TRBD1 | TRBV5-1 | TGCGCCAGCAGCTCAACAGGGGCCTCCTACGAGCAGTACTTC | CASSSTGASYEQYF
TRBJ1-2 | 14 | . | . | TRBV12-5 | TGTACTAATGGTTTGGTGCCCCAGGTCGCGGGCTACACCTTC | CTNGLVPQVAGYTF
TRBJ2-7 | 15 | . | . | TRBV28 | TGTACCAGCAGTTCCATCTGGTCGGGCCTGGGGGAGCAGTACTTC | CTSSSIWSGLGEQYF
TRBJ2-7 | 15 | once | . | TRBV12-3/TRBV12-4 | TGTGCCAGCAGATCGAGTCTGGGGGCCTCCTACGAGTACTACTTC | CASRSSLGASYEYYF
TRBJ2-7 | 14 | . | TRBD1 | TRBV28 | TGTGCCAGCAGACGTGGACAGGGCGCCTACGAGCAGTACTTC | CASRRGQGAYEQYF
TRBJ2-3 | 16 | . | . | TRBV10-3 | TGTGCCATCAATGCGGGGAACCTATTTAGCACAGATACGCAGTGTTTT | CAINAGNLFSTDTQCF
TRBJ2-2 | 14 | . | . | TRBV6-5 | TGTGCCAGCAGTTACTCGGGTCCCCCCGGGGAGCTGTTTTTT | CASSYSGPPGELFF
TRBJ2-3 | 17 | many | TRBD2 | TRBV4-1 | TGCGCCAGCAGCCAAGAAACGGTGGGAGGGCCCACAGATACGCAGTATTTT | CASSQETVGGPTDTQYF
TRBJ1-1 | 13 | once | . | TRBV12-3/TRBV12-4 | TGTGCCAGCAGTTATGGGGTTGACGCTGAAGCGTTCTTT | CASSYGVDAEAFF
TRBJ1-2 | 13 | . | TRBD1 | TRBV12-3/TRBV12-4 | TGTGACAGCAGTTTACAGGGGAACTATGGCTACACCTTC | CDSSLQGNYGYTF
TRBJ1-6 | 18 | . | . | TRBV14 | TGTGCCAGCAACCAAAAGGGAAACACGCCGCGGATTAATTCACCCCTCCACTTT | CASNQKGNTPRINSPLHF
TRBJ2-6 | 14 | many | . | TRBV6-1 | TGTGCCAGCAGTGAAACAGGGAGGGCCAACGTCCTGACTTTC | CASSETGRANVLTF
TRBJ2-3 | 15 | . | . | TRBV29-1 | TGTAGAGTTGAGGGTGGGGCCGGCATCACAGATACGCAGTATTTT | CRVEGGAGITDTQYF
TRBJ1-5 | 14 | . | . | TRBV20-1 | TGCAGTGCTGGCCAACGACAGAACAATCAGTCCCAGCATTTT | CSAGQRQNNQSQHF
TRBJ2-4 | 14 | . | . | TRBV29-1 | TGCAGCGTCCTGGTTATTGGGGCTAAAAACATTCAGCACTTC | CSVLVIGAKNIQHF
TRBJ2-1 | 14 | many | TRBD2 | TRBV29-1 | TGCAGCGTTAGGACTAGCGGCTCCTACAATGAGCAGTTCTTC | CSVRTSGSYNEQFF
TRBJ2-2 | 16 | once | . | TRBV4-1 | TGCGCCAGCAGCCCCCTGTCTAGCGTGAGTACCGGGGAGCTGTTTTTT | CASSPLSSVSTGELFF
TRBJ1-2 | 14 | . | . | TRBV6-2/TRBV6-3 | TGTGCCTGCAGCCGTCGAATTGGAAACTATGGCTATACCTTC | CACSRRIGNYGYTF
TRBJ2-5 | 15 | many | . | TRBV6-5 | TGTGCCAGCAGTTACAGTGTCGGTTGGCAAGAGACCCAGTACTTC | CASSYSVGWQETQYF
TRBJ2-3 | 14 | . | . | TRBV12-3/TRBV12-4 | TGTGCCAGCAGTTTAGGGCCGAGCACAGATACGCAGTATTTT | CASSLGPSTDTQYF
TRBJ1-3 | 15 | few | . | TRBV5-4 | TGTGCCAGCAGCTTGGGATCGGGCTCTGGAAACACCATATATTTT | CASSLGSGSGNTIYF
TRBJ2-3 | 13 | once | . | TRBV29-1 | TGCAACGTTGACCCACCGGACACCCATGCGCAGTATTTT | CNVDPPDTHAQYF
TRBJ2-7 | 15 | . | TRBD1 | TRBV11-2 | TGTGCCAGCAGCTTACCCGGACAGGGGGAATACGAGCAGTACTTC | CASSLPGQGEYEQYF
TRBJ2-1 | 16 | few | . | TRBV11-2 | TGTGCCAGCAGCTTACTGACGGGACCTTCCTATGATGAGCAGTTCTTC | CASSLLTGPSYDEQFF
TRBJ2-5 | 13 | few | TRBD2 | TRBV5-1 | TGCGCCAGCAGCCTGACTAGCGAAGAGACCCAGTACTTC | CASSLTSEETQYF
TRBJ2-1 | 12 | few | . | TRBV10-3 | TGTGCCATCACCGGGAGTGACAATGAGCAGTTCTTC | CAITGSDNEQFF
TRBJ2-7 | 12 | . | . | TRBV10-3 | TGTGCCATCACTGACAGTTACTCCGAGCAGTACTTC | CAITDSYSEQYF
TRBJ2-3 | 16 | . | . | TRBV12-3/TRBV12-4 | TGTGCCAGCACCCCTGGGGTTTTAACTAGCACAGATACGCAGTATTTT | CASTPGVLTSTDTQYF
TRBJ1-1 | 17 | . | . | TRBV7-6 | TGTGCCAGCAGCCCGAGGGTACACAGGAGGCTAGACACTGAAGCTTTCTTT | CASSPRVHRRLDTEAFF